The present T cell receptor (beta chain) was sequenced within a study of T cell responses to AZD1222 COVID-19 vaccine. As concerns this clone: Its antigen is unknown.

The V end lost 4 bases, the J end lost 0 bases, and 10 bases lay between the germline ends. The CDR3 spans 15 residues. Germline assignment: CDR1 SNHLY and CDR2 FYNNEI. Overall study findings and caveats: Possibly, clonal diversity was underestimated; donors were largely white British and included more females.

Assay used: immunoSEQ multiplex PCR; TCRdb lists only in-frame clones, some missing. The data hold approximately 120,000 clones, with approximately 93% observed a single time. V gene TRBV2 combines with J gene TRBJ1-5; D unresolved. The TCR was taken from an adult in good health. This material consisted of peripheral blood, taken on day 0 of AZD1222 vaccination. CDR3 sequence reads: CASSAAGNSNQPQHF. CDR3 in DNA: TGTGCCAGCAGTGCGGCGGGGAATAGCAATCAGCCCCAGCATTTT. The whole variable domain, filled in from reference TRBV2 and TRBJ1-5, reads EPEVTQTPSHQVTQMGQEVILRCVPISNHLYFYWYRQILGQKVEFLVSFYNNEISEKSEIFDDQFSVERPDGSNFTLKIRSTKLEDSAMYFCASSAAGNSNQPQHFGDGTRLSIL.